The T cell receptor beta chain under discussion was sequenced for a study of CD8 T cells in ankylosing spondylitis. Study-wide points: In peripheral blood, disease-linked CD8+ clones occurred at relatively low frequencies. A TCR beta motif of several highly homologous variants seemed to mark ankylosing spondylitis blood. A subset of motif variants has previously been described in the synovial fluid and blood of reactive arthritis.

This clonotype showed up just a few times. The antigen remains unidentified. Quantitative 5'-RACE was performed with molecular barcodes, and it yielded the TCR beta libraries. TCRdb independently ran MiXCR on the 5' RACE reads; one entry per CDR3 protein. The table shows some 100,000 distinct CDR3 sequences, with around 8.5% occurring only once. V lost 2 bases and J 2 bases, leaving 9 bases between the germline ends. Germline V CDR1 and CDR2: SEHNR, FQNEAQ (reference sequence). This CDR3 has 14 amino acids. This chain links TRBV7-9 with TRBJ2-5, with TRBD2 as a possible D gene (6 bases). This TCR derives from a male donor with ankylosing spondylitis. Material for sequencing was blood, either unsorted or a sorted T cell fraction (not recorded which). The CDR3 nucleotides read TGTGCCAGCAGCTTATTGGGACTGCAAGAGACCCAGTACTTC. Encoded protein: CASSLLGLQETQYF.